Reported below is one TCR beta chain. Its antigen is not known. TCR beta libraries were built with iRepertoire HTBI primers and Arm-PCR of CDR3 regions. TCRdb ran MiXCR on the multiplex PCR reads and lists one entry per CDR3 protein. Of under 350,000 distinct CDR3 sequences in the sample, around 20% are singletons; the top ten hold about 61%. The time point denotes: persistent/refractory GD, antithyroid drugs over 5 years with positive TRAb. The TCR library used RNA extracted from PBMCs. EDTA tubes collected 9 to 9.5 milliliters of peripheral blood. This specimen comes from a study of regulatory T cells in long-lasting Graves disease. Study details: Persistent Graves' disease meant over 5 years of antithyroid drugs with positive TSH receptor antibodies. Study outcomes and limitations: What was studied was peripheral blood only, and not thyroid tissue. Relative to newly diagnosed Graves' patients, persistent ones had lower TCR diversity.

Germline assignment: CDR1 SQVTM and CDR2 ANQGSEA. Trimming removed 7 bases at V and 6 bases at J, with 16 bases between. The CDR3 runs 13 residues. This TCR came from a female donor with Graves disease. Sequences were derived from peripheral blood mononuclear cells (PBMCs), sampled when the disease was refractory, from a patient treated with antithyroid drugs. The chain links TRBV29-1 to TRBJ2-1; either TRBD1 or TRBD2 may supply D (6 bases each). DNA of the CDR3: TGCAGCGCCGGCGGGACACCGCCCAATGAGCAGTTCTTC. This sequence encodes CSAGGTPPNEQFF.